A selection of T cell receptor beta chains follows, all from one sample in a study of blood T cell repertoires in COVID-19. The table came from immunoSEQ multiplex PCR; TCRdb's copy has only in-frame clones and leaves some out. The data show some 300,000 clones, about 88% seen once. The sequencing sample was made of peripheral blood. These receptors were obtained from a man aged 65-85 years with acute or convalescent COVID-19. The CDR3 runs from the conserved cysteine through the conserved F or W. The D gene is left open where the match is weak. Size values are once, few and many counts, or a class for expanded clones, and some rows have none.

cdr3_nt,cdr3_aa,clone_size,j_call,v_call,d_call
TGTGCCAGCTTTTCGCAGGGCGCTTATGGCTACACCTTC,CASFSQGAYGYTF,few,TRBJ1-2,TRBV6-5,NA
TGTGCCAGCAGCCGAGCAGGGGGAAAGTCACCCCTCCACTTT,CASSRAGGKSPLHF,NA,TRBJ1-6,TRBV3-1/TRBV3-2,TRBD1
TGTGCCAGCAGCCCGACAGGGGCAGGAAACACCATATATTTT,CASSPTGAGNTIYF,NA,TRBJ1-3,TRBV7-9,TRBD1
TGTGCCAGCAGCCCCAGGGCGGACGCCCGGAACACTGAAGCTTTCTTT,CASSPRADARNTEAFF,few,TRBJ1-1,TRBV9,NA
TGCGCCAGCAGCGAGGACTACACAGATACGCAGTATTTT,CASSEDYTDTQYF,NA,TRBJ2-3,TRBV5-1,NA
TGTGCCAGCAGTTACCAGGGGGCAAGGTACGAGCAGTACTTC,CASSYQGARYEQYF,NA,TRBJ2-7,TRBV6-5,TRBD1
TGTGCCAGCAAAGCCTCCAGGGGTGAGCTGTTTTTT,CASKASRGELFF,few,TRBJ2-2,TRBV12-3/TRBV12-4,NA
TGTGCCAGCAGCTTCCGACAGGGTGCCACAGATACGCAGTATTTT,CASSFRQGATDTQYF,once,TRBJ2-3,TRBV5-4,TRBD1
TGTGCCAGCAGTGATACCGGTAGCTCTGGAAACACCATATATTTT,CASSDTGSSGNTIYF,NA,TRBJ1-3,TRBV6-1,NA
TGCAGCGTTGAAATCCGGGACAGGGGGTGGGACACTGAAGCTTTCTTT,CSVEIRDRGWDTEAFF,NA,TRBJ1-1,TRBV29-1,TRBD1
TGTGCCAGCTCACCCGACAGAACTGGAAACACCATATATTTT,CASSPDRTGNTIYF,NA,TRBJ1-3,TRBV18,NA
TGTGCCAGCAGTATAGCCAACTCCATTGGCAATCAGCCCCAGCATTTT,CASSIANSIGNQPQHF,few,TRBJ1-5,TRBV28,NA
TGCAGTGCTAGTACAGTTATGAACACTGAAGCTTTCTTT,CSASTVMNTEAFF,once,TRBJ1-1,TRBV20-1,NA
TGTGCCAGCTCACCAGGCAGGGGCCCCTACAATGAGCAGTTCTTC,CASSPGRGPYNEQFF,NA,TRBJ2-1,TRBV18,NA
TGCGCCAGCAGCCAAGTGGGGACAGGGATTGGGGAAAAACTGTTTTTT,CASSQVGTGIGEKLFF,NA,TRBJ1-4,TRBV4-3,TRBD1
TGTGCCAGCTCACCACGAGTCGCACTAGCGGGGGGGCAGGGCACAGATACGCAGTATTTT,CASSPRVALAGGQGTDTQYF,NA,TRBJ2-3,TRBV18,TRBD2
TGTGCCAGCAGTGCTCGCCGGGGTCAAACCTACGAGCAGTACTTC,CASSARRGQTYEQYF,NA,TRBJ2-7,TRBV2,NA
TGTGCCAGCAGCTTGGACGGAACGGCCCTAGGCGGGGAGCTGTTTTTT,CASSLDGTALGGELFF,NA,TRBJ2-2,TRBV5-4,NA
TGTGCCAGCAGCTTGTTGGCCACTGAAGCTTTCTTT,CASSLLATEAFF,NA,TRBJ1-1,TRBV5-4,NA
TGTGCCAGCAGCCCTCGGGGCGGGGAATACAATGAGCAGTTCTTC,CASSPRGGEYNEQFF,NA,TRBJ2-1,TRBV7-9,NA
TGTGCCAGCAGCCAGGACACCAATGAGCAGTTCTTC,CASSQDTNEQFF,NA,TRBJ2-1,TRBV7-9,NA
TGTGCCAGCAGTTTTATAGGGGCGGGCGGGATAAATTCACCCCTCCACTTT,CASSFIGAGGINSPLHF,few,TRBJ1-6,TRBV28,NA
TGTGCCTGGGGGAACAGGGTAAACACTGAAGCTTTCTTT,CAWGNRVNTEAFF,NA,TRBJ1-1,TRBV30,NA
TGTGCCAGCAGCTTAGGTACGGGAAGGGAATCACCCCTCCACTTT,CASSLGTGRESPLHF,NA,TRBJ1-6,TRBV7-6,NA
TGTGCCAGCAGAGAGACAGGGTGGGGTCAGCCCCAGCATTTT,CASRETGWGQPQHF,few,TRBJ1-5,TRBV25-1,TRBD1
TGTGCCAGCAGCCGAGACAACCTTAACTATGGCTACACCTTC,CASSRDNLNYGYTF,NA,TRBJ1-2,TRBV11-1,NA
TGTGCCAGCAGCTTCTTCGGACTGGACTATGGCTACACCTTC,CASSFFGLDYGYTF,NA,TRBJ1-2,TRBV5-4,NA
TGCGCCAGCAGCTTGGCGGCAGATACGCAGTATTTT,CASSLAADTQYF,NA,TRBJ2-3,TRBV5-1,NA
TGCGCCAGCAGCGCCAGCGGGAGAACAGATACGCAGTATTTT,CASSASGRTDTQYF,NA,TRBJ2-3,TRBV4-3,TRBD2
TGTGCCAGCAGCTTCTCGGACAGGGACTACGAGCAGTACTTC,CASSFSDRDYEQYF,NA,TRBJ2-7,TRBV11-2,TRBD1
TGTGCCAGCAGTTTACCTCCGGGTGAGGGGTATTTT,CASSLPPGEGYF,many,TRBJ2-3,TRBV28,NA
TGCGCCAGCAGTGATCAACTAGGACTTGACACCGGGGAGCTGTTTTTT,CASSDQLGLDTGELFF,once,TRBJ2-2,TRBV10-1,NA
TGTGCCAGCAGCACCGAACTGAGGACAGGGGGGATCGGAAACACCATATATTTT,CASSTELRTGGIGNTIYF,NA,TRBJ1-3,TRBV9,TRBD1
TGTGCCAGCAGTGAAGTGGGCCTCGGTCAGCCCCAGCATTTT,CASSEVGLGQPQHF,NA,TRBJ1-5,TRBV6-1,NA
TGTGCCAGTACAGGGCCCAACCTCGGAAACACCATATATTTT,CASTGPNLGNTIYF,NA,TRBJ1-3,TRBV19,NA
TGTGCCAGCAGTTTAGGCTCAAGGGGGCACTATGGCTACACCTTC,CASSLGSRGHYGYTF,once,TRBJ1-2,TRBV28,TRBD1
TGTGCCAGCAGCGACGGGACAGGGGGCAGGAATGGCTACACCTTC,CASSDGTGGRNGYTF,NA,TRBJ1-2,TRBV5-4,TRBD1
TGCGCCAGCAGCCAAGTTTCTGACAGGGGCAATCAGCCCCAGCATTTT,CASSQVSDRGNQPQHF,NA,TRBJ1-5,TRBV4-1,TRBD1
TGTGCCAGCAGTTATCTCGTCAATCAGCCCCAGCATTTT,CASSYLVNQPQHF,NA,TRBJ1-5,TRBV6-2/TRBV6-3,NA
TGCAGTGCTAGTCGTCGGAGACAGGGGGGCTCCTACGAGCAGTACTTC,CSASRRRQGGSYEQYF,once,TRBJ2-7,TRBV20-1,TRBD1
TGTGCCACCACCACGGTCCGTGGTAATGAAAAACTGTTTTTT,CATTTVRGNEKLFF,once,TRBJ1-4,TRBV15,NA
TGTGCCAGCAGTGAAGGGTACGATAGGGCAGGGAGGACAGATACGCAGTATTTT,CASSEGYDRAGRTDTQYF,NA,TRBJ2-3,TRBV6-1,NA
TGTGCCAGTAGTACGTTGGACAGAAGCACTGAAGCTTTCTTT,CASSTLDRSTEAFF,NA,TRBJ1-1,TRBV19,NA
TGTGCCACCAGTGACTCGGGACTAGCGGGAGCAGGCGAGCAGTTCTTC,CATSDSGLAGAGEQFF,NA,TRBJ2-1,TRBV24-1,TRBD2
TGCGCCAGCAGCGGGCGACAGGGGGCGCGTGGCTACACCTTC,CASSGRQGARGYTF,once,TRBJ1-2,TRBV4-1,TRBD1